This T cell receptor beta chain was profiled in a study of T cell responses to AZD1222 COVID-19 vaccine. Notes on the study in general: Mapped onto spike, vaccine-associated CD4 TCRs spanned it and were dominant at 160-218 and 743-854. Baseline seropositivity occurred in only six AZD1222 recipients. It was only after the peak T cell response that any repertoires were sampled.

The CDR3 runs 14 residues. Trimming removed 3 bases from V and 4 bases from J, with 10 bases in between. The germline CDR1 and CDR2 sequences are SNHLY and FYNNEI. Second doses that came at about 4 or about 12 weeks were put together. Turning to this clone: Its antigen is not identified.

The method was immunoSEQ multiplex PCR; TCRdb's version includes in-frame clones alone and lacks a portion of them. The data contain 150,000 to 200,000 clones, about 90% of them singletons. This chain connects TRBV2 to TRBJ2-1; no firm D call. This clonotype originated in an adult who received the AZD1222 COVID-19 vaccine. This sample comprised peripheral blood, obtained 28 days after the second AZD1222 dose. This CDR3 reads CASSERRQYNEQFF. Here the CDR3 DNA reads TGTGCCAGCAGTGAGCGTCGGCAGTACAATGAGCAGTTCTTC.